The clone carrying this T cell receptor (beta chain) has a count of ten or more. The length of the CDR3 is 14 residues. The V end lost 2 bases, the J end lost 3 bases, and 10 bases lay between the germline ends. The germline CDR1 and CDR2 sequences are MGHRA and YSYEKL. This record belongs to a study of T-cell reconstitution after alpha-beta-depleted transplantation in children. Unique molecular identifiers featured in how the TCRbeta library was prepared. MiXCR, applied by TCRdb to the PCR reads, yields one record per CDR3 protein. This sample carries approximately 650,000 distinct CDR3 sequences, over 10% of them seen once, and the ten largest clones take 0.75% to 0.85%.

The genes are TRBV4-1 and TRBJ1-1; maybe TRBD1 (5 bases). This material consisted of PBMCs, taken before TCRalphabeta/CD19-depleted stem cell transplant. This TCR was recovered from a girl aged 2 to 10 with congenital amegakaryocytic thrombocytopenia, due to receive a stem cell transplant. For the CDR3, the DNA is TGCGCCAGCAGCCAACCCAGGGCTGACACTGAAGCTTTCTTT. It specifies CASSQPRADTEAFF.